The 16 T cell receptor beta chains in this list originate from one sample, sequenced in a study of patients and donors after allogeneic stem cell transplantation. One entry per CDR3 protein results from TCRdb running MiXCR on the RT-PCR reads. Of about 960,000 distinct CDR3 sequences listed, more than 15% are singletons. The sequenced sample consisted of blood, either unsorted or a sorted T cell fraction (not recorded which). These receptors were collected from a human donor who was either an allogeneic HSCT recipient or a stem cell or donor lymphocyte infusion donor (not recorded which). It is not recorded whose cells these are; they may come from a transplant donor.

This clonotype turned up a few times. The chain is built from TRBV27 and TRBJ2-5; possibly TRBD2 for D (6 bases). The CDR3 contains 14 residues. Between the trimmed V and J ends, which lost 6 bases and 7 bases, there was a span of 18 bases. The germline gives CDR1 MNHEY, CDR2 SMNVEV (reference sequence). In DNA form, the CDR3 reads TGTGCCAGCAGGACTACCGGGACTCCCCGGACCCAGTACTTC. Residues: CASRTTGTPRTQYF.

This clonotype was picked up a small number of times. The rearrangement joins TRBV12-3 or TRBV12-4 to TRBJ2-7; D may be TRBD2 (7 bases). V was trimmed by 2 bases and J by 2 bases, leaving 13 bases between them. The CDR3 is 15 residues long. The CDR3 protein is CASSLNRGAPYEQYF. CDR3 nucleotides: TGTGCCAGCAGTTTAAATCGGGGGGCTCCCTACGAGCAGTACTTC.

The DNA for the CDR3 is TGCGCCAGCGGGATTGGAGACACAGATACGCAGTATTTT. Translated, it gives CASGIGDTDTQYF. V gene TRBV5-1 combines with J gene TRBJ2-3; D gene unclear. Germline CDR1 reads SGHRS; CDR2 reads YFSETQ. The CDR3 length is 13 residues. Trimming removed 7 bases at V and 2 bases at J, with 11 bases between.

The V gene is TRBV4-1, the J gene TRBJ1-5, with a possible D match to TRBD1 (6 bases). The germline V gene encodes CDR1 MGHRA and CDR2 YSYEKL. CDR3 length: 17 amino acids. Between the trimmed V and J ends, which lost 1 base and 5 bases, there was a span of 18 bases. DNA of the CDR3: TGCGCCAGCAGCCAAGGTGGTCAGGGGCCCCTCGATCAGCCCCAGCATTTT. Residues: CASSQGGQGPLDQPQHF.

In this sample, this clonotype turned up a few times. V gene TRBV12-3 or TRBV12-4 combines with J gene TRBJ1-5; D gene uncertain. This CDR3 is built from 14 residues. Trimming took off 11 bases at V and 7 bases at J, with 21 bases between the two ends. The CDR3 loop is CASQEDVLSQPQHF. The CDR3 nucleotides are TGTGCCTCCCAAGAAGATGTATTGAGCCAGCCCCAGCATTTT.

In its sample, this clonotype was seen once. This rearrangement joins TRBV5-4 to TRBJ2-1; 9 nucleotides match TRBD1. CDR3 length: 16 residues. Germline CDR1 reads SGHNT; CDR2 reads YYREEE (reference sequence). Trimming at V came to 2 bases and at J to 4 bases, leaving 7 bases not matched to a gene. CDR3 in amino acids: CASSFDGTGPYNEQFF. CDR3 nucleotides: TGTGCCAGCAGCTTCGACGGGACAGGGCCATACAATGAGCAGTTCTTC.

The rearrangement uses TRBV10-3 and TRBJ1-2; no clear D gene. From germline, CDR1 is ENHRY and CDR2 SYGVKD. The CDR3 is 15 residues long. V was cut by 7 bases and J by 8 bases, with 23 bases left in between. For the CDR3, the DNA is TGTGCCATCACCGTTTCAGGATGGGGTTTGGAAGGCTACACCTTC. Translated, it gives CAITVSGWGLEGYTF.

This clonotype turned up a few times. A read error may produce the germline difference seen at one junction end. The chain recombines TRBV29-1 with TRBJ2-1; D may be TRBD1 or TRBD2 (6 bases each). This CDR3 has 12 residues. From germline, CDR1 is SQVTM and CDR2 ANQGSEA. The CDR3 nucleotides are TGCAGCGTCTACCTCCCGGGACCAAGGGGGGTCTTC. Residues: CSVYLPGPRGVF.

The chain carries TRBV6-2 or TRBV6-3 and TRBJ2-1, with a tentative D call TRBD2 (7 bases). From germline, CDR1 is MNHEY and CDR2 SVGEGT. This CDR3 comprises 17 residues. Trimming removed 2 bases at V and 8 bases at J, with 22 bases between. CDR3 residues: CASSYRGRGPRWDEQFF. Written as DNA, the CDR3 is TGTGCCAGCAGTTACCGGGGGCGGGGGCCTCGTTGGGATGAGCAGTTCTTC.

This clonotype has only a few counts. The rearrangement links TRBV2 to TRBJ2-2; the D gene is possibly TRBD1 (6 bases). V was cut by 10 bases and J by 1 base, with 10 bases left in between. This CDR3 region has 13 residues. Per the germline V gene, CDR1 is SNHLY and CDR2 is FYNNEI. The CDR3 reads CATLTGNTGELFF. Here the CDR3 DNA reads TGTGCCACCCTGACAGGGAACACCGGGGAGCTGTTTTTT.

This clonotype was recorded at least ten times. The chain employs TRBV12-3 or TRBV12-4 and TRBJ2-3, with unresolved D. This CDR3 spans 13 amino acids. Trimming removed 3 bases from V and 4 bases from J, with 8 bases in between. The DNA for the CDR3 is TGTGCCAGCAGTTTCCTCCAGGCAGATACGCAGTATTTT. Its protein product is CASSFLQADTQYF.

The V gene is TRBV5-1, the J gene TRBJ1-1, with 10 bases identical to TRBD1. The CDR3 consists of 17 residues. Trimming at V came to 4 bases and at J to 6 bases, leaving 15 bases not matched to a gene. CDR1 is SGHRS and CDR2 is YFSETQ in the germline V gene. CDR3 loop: CASSLRDRGHVFPEAFF. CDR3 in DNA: TGCGCCAGCAGCCTCCGGGACAGGGGTCACGTTTTCCCTGAAGCTTTCTTT.

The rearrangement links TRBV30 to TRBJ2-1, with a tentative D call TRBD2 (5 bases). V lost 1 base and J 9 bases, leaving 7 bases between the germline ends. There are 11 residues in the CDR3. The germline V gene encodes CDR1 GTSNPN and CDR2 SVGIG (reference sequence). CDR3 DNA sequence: TGTGCCTGGAGTGGAGGGAGTGAGCAGTTCTTC. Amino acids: CAWSGGSEQFF.

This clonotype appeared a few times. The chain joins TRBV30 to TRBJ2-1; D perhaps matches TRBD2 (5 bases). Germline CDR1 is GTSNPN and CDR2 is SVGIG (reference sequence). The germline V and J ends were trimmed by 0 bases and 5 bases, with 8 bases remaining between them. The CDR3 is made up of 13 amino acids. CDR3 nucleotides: TGTGCCTGGAGTGTACAGAGGGACAATGAGCAGTTCTTC. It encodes CAWSVQRDNEQFF.

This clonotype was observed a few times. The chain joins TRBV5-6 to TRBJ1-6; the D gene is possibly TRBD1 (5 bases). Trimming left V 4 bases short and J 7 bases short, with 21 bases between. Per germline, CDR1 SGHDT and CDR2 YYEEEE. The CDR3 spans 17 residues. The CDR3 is CASSRRTRDSWNSPLHF. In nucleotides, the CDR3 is TGTGCCAGCAGCCGTAGAACCCGAGACAGTTGGAATTCACCCCTCCACTTT.

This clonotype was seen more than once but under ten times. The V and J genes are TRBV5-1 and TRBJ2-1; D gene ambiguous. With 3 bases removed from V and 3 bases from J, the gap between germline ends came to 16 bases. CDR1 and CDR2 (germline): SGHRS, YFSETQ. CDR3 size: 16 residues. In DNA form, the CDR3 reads TGCGCCAGCAGCTCCACACCCGGGCCTATCTACAATGAGCAGTTCTTC. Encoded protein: CASSSTPGPIYNEQFF.